Given below is one T cell receptor beta chain in context. Antigen unknown. The CDR3 consists of 14 residues. V dropped 1 base and J dropped 4 bases, with 10 bases sitting between them. CDR1 is MGHRA and CDR2 is YSYEKL in the germline V gene. The data originate from a study of cytomegalovirus exposure and HLA in healthy donors. Both 60 Vbeta primers and 13 Jbeta primers went into the PCR. Some clones are missing from TCRdb's copy, which holds only in-frame ones; the method was immunoSEQ multiplex PCR. The table has 180,000 or so clones, roughly a tenth seen once; the top ten hold about 1.2%. Findings and limits, study-wide: Upon later analysis, HLA-associated TCR beta chains proved more clonally expanded than other, equally common chains. 87-base-pair reads could not separate some V segments, including TRBV6-2 and TRBV6-3. When presence/absence was analysed, sequencing depth was taken to be roughly uniform across donors.

Sequencing was carried out using PBMCs. The rearrangement joins TRBV4-1 to TRBJ2-5; possible D gene TRBD2, 6 bases. This TCR derives from a woman under 40 in good health and CMV-seropositive. In DNA, the CDR3 is TGCGCCAGCAGCCAAGGATACGGGAGAGAGACCCAGTACTTC. Translation gives CASSQGYGRETQYF.